What follows describes a single T cell receptor beta chain. As yet, its antigen is unknown. This entry comes from a study of cytotoxic CD8 clonotypes in ibrutinib-treated CLL. The ends were cut back, 2 bases at V and 0 bases at J, with 11 bases in the middle. Germline V lookup: CDR1 WNHNN, CDR2 SYGVQD (reference sequence). This CDR3 region has 15 residues. Study-wide results and caveats: Contraction or stability on treatment characterized the public clonotypes, which were uncommon.

Only in-frame clones appear in the TCRdb table, and some are missing; sequencing was by immunoSEQ multiplex PCR. The repertoire holds roughly 300,000 clones, with 65% to 85% as singletons. This chain links TRBV10-1 with TRBJ2-7; no clear D gene. This TCR derives from a human donor with chronic lymphocytic leukemia. The source material was PBMCs, sampled at disease progression, from a patient treated with ibrutinib. The CDR3 spells CASSEARTGSYEQYF. As DNA, the CDR3 is TGCGCCAGCAGTGAGGCTCGGACGGGCTCCTACGAGCAGTACTTC.